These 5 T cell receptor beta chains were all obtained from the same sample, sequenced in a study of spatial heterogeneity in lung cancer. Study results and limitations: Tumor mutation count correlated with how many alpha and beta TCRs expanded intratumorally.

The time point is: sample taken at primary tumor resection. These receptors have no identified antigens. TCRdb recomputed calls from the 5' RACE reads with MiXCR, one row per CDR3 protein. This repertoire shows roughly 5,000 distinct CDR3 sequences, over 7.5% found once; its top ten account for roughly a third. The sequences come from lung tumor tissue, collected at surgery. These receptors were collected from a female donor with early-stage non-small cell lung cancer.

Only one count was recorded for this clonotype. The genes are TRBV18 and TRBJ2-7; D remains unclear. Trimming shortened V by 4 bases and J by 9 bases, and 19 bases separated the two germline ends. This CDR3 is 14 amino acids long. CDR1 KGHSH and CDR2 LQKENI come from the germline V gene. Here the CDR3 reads CASSQLEEATPQYF. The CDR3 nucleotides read TGTGCCAGCTCACAATTAGAGGAAGCGACCCCGCAGTACTTC.

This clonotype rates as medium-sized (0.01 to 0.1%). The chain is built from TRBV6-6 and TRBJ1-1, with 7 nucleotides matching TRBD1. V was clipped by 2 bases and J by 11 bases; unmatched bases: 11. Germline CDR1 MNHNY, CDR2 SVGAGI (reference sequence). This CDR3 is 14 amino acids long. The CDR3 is CASSYAMTGNGAFF. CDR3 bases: TGTGCCAGCAGTTACGCGATGACAGGGAACGGCGCTTTCTTT.

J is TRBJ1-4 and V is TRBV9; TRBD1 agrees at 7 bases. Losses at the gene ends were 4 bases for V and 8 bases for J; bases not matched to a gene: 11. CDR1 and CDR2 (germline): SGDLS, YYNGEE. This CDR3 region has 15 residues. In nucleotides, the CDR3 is TGTGCCAGCAGCATCGAACCGACAGGGACCGAAAAACTGTTTTTT. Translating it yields CASSIEPTGTEKLFF.

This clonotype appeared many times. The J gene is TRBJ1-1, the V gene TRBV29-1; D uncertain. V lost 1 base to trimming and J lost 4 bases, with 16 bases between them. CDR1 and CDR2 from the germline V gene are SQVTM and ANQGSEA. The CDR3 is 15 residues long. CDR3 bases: TGCAGCGTTGAAGGCCCAGGCGTGGTGGGCACTGAAGCTTTCTTT. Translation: CSVEGPGVVGTEAFF.

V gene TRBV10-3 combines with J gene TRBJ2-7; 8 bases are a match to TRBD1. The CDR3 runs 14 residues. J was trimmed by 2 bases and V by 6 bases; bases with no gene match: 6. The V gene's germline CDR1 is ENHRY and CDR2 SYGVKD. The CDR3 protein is CAIRSGQEPYEQYF. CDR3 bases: TGTGCCATCAGGTCGGGACAGGAACCCTACGAGCAGTACTTC.